This record covers a single T cell receptor (beta chain). What it recognizes is unknown. The data were taken from a study of cytomegalovirus exposure and HLA in healthy donors. Across the study: Earlier work reported about 110 million unique TCR beta sequences from 150 million to 200 million T cells. Researchers found that just over 80% of 300 to 450 genotyped donors fell within the Caucasian-associated ancestry cluster. Notes on the study in general: For most TCR beta V segments, an earlier analysis put the productive rate at about 87% or about 30% of the time. In a later analysis, several top co-occurrence clusters appeared linked to parvovirus B19, influenza, CMV and Epstein-Barr virus.

V lost 0 bases to trimming and J lost 2 bases, with 14 bases between them. In germline, CDR1 is MGHRA, CDR2 YSYEKL. There are 16 residues in the CDR3. Researchers ran the PCR with 60 Vbeta and 13 Jbeta primers. Profiled with immunoSEQ multiplex PCR; TCRdb holds only in-frame clones, not every one. The sample includes roughly 120,000 clones, over 60% of them seen just once. This rearrangement joins TRBV4-1 to TRBJ2-7; tentative D call: TRBD2 (6 bases). The sample was PBMCs. This TCR derives from a human donor in good health. CDR3: CASSQEGTGVAYEQYF. The CDR3 DNA sequence: TGCGCCAGCAGCCAAGAGGGAACGGGAGTTGCCTACGAGCAGTACTTC.